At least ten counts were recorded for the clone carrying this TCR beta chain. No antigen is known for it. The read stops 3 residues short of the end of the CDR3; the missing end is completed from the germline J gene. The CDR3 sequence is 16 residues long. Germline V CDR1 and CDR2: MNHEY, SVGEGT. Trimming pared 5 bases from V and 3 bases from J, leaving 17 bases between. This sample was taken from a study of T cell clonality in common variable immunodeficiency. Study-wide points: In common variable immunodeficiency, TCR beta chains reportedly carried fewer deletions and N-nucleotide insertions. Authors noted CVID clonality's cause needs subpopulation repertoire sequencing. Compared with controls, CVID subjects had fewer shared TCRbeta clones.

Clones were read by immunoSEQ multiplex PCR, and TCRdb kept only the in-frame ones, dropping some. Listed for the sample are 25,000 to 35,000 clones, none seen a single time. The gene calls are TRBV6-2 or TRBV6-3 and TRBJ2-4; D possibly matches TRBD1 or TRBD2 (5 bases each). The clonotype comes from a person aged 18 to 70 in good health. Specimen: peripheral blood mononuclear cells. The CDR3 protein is CASSRVRGVFKNIQYF. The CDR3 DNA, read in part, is TGTGCCAGCAGTCGCGTAAGGGGAGTTTTCAAAAACATT.